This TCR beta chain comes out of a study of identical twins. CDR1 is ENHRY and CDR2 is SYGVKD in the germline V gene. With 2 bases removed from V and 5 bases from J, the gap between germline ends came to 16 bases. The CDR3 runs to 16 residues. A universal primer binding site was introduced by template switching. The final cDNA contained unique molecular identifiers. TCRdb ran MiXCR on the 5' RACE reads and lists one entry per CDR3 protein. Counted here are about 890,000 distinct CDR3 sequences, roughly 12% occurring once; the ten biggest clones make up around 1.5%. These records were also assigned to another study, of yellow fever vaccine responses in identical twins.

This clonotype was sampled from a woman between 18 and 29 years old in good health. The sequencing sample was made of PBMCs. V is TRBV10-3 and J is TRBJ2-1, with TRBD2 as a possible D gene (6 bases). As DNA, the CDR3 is TGTGCCATCAGTGAGAATCCGGGAGCGGCGAACAATGAGCAGTTCTTC. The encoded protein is CAISENPGAANNEQFF.